Sequencing of this T cell receptor beta chain was carried out in a study of radiotherapy plus CTLA-4 blockade in lung cancer. The wider study: The study recorded objective responses in roughly 18% of patients and disease control in around 31%. The study's findings and limits: An expansion of tumor-derived TCR clones occurred in blood after radiotherapy plus ipilimumab.

Germline V gene sequence: CDR1 SGHTA, CDR2 FQGNSA. The CDR3 loop spans 16 amino acids. V gave up 2 bases and J gave up 4 bases, with 17 bases separating them. The study treated chemo-refractory metastatic non-small-cell lung cancer patients with focal radiation plus ipilimumab CTLA-4 blockade. Here immunoSEQ multiplex PCR was the method, and the copy in TCRdb shows in-frame clones only, minus some. The data show 80,000 or so clones, with about 79% seen just once and 4% held by the top ten. A word on this clone: What it binds is unknown.

The chain combines TRBV7-2 with TRBJ1-1, with a weak D call TRBD1 (5 bases). This sequence originates from a human donor with non-small cell lung cancer who had a partial response to radiotherapy plus ipilimumab. Some clones in this sample may be carry-over from other donors' samples. The sample was peripheral blood, taken from a patient treated with radiotherapy plus ipilimumab. CDR3: CASSLTGGRYPTEAFF. The CDR3 bases are TGTGCCAGCAGCTTAACGGGGGGACGGTATCCCACTGAAGCTTTCTTT. Supplemented by reference TRBV7-2 and TRBJ1-1, the full variable domain reads GAGVSQSPSNKVTEKGKDVELRCDPISGHTALYWYRQSLGQGLEFLIYFQGNSAPDKSGLPSDRFSAERTGGSVSTLTIQRTQQEDSAVYLCASSLTGGRYPTEAFFGQGTRLTVV.